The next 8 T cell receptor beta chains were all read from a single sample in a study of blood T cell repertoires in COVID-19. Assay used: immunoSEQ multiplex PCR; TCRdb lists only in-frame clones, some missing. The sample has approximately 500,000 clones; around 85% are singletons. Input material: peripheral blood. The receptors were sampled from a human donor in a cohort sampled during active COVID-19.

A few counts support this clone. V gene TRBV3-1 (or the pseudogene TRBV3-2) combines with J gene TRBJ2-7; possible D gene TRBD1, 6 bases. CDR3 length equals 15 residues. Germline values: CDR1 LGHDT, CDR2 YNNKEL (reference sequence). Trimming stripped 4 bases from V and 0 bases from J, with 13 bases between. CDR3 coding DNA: TGTGCCAGCAGCCCCGGGACACCCCGCTCCTACGAGCAGTACTTC. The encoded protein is CASSPGTPRSYEQYF.

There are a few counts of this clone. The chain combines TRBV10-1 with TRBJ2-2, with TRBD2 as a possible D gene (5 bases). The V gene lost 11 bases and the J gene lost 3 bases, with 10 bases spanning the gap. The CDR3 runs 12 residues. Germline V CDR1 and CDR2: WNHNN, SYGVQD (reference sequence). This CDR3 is CAAGADTGELFF. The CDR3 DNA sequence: TGCGCCGCTGGAGCGGACACCGGGGAGCTGTTTTTT.

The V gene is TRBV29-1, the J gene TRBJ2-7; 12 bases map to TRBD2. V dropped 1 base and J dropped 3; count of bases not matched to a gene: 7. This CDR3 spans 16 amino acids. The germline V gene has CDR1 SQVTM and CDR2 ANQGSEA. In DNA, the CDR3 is TGCAGCGTTGAAGCCCCCCTAGCGGGAGGGATCTACGAGCAGTACTTC. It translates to CSVEAPLAGGIYEQYF.

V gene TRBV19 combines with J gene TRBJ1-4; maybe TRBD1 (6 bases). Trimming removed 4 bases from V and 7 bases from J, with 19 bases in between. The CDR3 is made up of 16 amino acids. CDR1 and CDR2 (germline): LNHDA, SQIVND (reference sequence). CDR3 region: CASSTGQRTRIEKLFF. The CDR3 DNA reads TGTGCCAGTAGTACAGGACAGCGGACGCGTATTGAAAAACTGTTTTTT. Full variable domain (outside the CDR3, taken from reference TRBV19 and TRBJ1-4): DGGITQSPKYLFRKEGQNVTLSCEQNLNHDAMYWYRQDPGQGLRLIYYSQIVNDFQKGDIAEGYSVSREKKESFPLTVTSAQKNPTAFYLCASSTGQRTRIEKLFFGSGTQLSVL.

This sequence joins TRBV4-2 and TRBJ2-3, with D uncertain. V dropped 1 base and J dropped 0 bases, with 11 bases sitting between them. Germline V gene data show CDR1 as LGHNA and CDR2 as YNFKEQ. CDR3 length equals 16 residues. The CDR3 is CASSQVLRRSTDTQYF. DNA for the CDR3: TGTGCCAGCAGCCAAGTCCTAAGGCGGAGCACAGATACGCAGTATTTT.

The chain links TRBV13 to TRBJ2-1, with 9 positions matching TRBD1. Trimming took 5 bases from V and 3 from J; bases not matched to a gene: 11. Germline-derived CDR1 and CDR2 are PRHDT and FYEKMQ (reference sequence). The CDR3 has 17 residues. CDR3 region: CASSLAFPGQGYNEQFF. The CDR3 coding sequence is TGTGCCAGCAGCCTCGCCTTCCCGGGACAGGGCTACAATGAGCAGTTCTTC.

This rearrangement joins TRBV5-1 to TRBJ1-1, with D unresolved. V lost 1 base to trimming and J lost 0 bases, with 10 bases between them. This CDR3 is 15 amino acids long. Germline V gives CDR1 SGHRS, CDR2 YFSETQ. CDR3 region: CASSLSQSMNTEAFF. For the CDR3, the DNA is TGCGCCAGCAGCTTGTCCCAGTCCATGAACACTGAAGCTTTCTTT.

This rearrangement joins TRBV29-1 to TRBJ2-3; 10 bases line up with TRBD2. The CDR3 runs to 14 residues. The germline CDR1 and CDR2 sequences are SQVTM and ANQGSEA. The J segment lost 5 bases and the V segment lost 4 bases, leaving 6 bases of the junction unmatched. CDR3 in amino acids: CSVAPSGRGDTQYF. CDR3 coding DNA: TGCAGCGTTGCTCCTAGCGGGAGAGGAGATACGCAGTATTTT.